This TCR beta chain was identified during a study of identical twins. Whole-study results and caveats: The study reached conclusions through statistical analysis that was cross-sectional, not following the same donors. Some out-of-frame alpha sequences were shared by twins, and these showed excess low generation probability.

With respect to this clonotype: Its antigen is as yet unknown.

TCRdb recomputed calls from the 5' RACE reads with MiXCR, one row per CDR3 protein. The sample carries 600,000 to 800,000 distinct CDR3 sequences, 21% recorded once. The sample was also reused in another study, on T cells expressing NK-cell markers. From that report: One observes that, in a handful of donors, these clonotypes were also the leading ones within the CD3+CD56-NKG2C+ fraction.

Sequenced material: PBMCs. The TCR was taken from a woman under 30 in good health.

The CDR3 DNA reads TGTGCCAGCAGCGCGAGGGGGGCGAACACTGAAGCTTTCTTT. Its translation is CASSARGANTEAFF. The chain joins TRBV11-3 to TRBJ1-1, with D tentatively TRBD1 (6 bases). Trimming removed 5 bases at V and 1 base at J, with 11 bases between. CDR1 and CDR2 from the germline V gene are SGHNT and YENEEA. The CDR3 extends over 14 amino acids.